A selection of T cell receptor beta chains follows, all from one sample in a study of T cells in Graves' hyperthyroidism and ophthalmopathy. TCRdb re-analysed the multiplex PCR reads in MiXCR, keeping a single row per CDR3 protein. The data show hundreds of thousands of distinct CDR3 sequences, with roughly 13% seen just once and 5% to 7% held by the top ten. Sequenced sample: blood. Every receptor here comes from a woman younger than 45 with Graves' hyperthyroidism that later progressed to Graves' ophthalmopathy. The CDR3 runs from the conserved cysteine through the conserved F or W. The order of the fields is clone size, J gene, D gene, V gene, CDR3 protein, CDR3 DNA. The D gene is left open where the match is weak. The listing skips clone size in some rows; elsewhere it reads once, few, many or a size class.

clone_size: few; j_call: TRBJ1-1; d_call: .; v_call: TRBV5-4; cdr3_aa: CASSTVQGGTEAFF; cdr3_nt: TGTGCCAGCAGCACAGTACAGGGAGGAACTGAAGCTTTCTTT
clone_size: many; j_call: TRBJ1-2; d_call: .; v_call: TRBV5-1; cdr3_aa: CASSLEINYGYTF; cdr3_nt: TGCGCCAGCAGCTTGGAAATCAACTATGGCTACACCTTC
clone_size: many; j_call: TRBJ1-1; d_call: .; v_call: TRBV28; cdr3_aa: CASTSPGTGDTEAFF; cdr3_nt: TGTGCCAGCACCTCCCCAGGGACGGGGGACACTGAAGCTTTCTTT
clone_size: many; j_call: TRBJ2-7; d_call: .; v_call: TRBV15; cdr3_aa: CATSRDSGERLHEQYF; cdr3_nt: TGTGCCACCAGCAGAGATTCAGGGGAGCGACTACACGAGCAGTACTTC
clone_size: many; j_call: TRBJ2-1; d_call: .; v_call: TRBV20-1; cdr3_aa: CSARDLDRSSYNEQFF; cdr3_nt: TGCAGTGCTAGAGATCTCGACAGGAGCTCCTACAATGAGCAGTTCTTC
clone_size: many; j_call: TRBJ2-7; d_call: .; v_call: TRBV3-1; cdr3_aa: CASSQLIDGTYEQYF; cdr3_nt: TGTGCCAGCAGCCAACTCATCGACGGCACCTACGAGCAGTACTTC
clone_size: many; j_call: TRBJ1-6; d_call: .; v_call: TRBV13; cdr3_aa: CASSLDSSPLHF; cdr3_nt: TGTGCCAGCAGCTTAGATAGTTCACCCCTCCACTTT
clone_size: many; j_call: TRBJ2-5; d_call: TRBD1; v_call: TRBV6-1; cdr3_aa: CASRRDRATETQYF; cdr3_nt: TGTGCCAGCAGACGGGACAGGGCCACGGAGACCCAGTACTTC
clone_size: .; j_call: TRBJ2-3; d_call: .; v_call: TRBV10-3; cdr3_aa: CAISGSRAAGSTDTQYF; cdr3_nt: TGTGCCATCAGTGGCTCCAGGGCCGCTGGGAGCACAGATACGCAGTATTTT
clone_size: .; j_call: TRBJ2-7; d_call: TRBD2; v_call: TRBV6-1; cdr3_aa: CASNRMTSGTYEQYF; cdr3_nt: TGTGCCAGCAATCGAATGACTAGCGGGACCTACGAGCAGTACTTC
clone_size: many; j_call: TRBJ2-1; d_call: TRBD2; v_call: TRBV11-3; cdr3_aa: CASTGLAVNEQFF; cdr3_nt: TGTGCCAGTACGGGACTAGCAGTAAATGAGCAGTTCTTC
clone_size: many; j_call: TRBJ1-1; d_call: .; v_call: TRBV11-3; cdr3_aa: CASRRRRMNTEAFF; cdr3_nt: TGTGCCAGCAGGCGTCGACGAATGAACACTGAAGCTTTCTTT
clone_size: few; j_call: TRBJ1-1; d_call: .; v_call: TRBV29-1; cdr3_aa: CSVWDGNTEAFF; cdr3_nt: TGCAGCGTGTGGGACGGGAACACTGAAGCTTTCTTT
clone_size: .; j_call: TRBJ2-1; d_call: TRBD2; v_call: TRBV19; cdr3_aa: CAGRVAGSARDEQFF; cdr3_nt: TGTGCCGGTAGGGTAGCGGGGTCCGCTAGGGATGAGCAGTTCTTC
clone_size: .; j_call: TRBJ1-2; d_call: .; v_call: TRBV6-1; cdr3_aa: CASSTAGLVSDYTF; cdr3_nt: TGTGCCAGCAGTACGGCGGGACTTGTTTCTGACTACACCTTC
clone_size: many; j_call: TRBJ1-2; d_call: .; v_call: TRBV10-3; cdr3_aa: CAISESWDNYGYTF; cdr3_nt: TGTGCCATCAGTGAGTCTTGGGACAACTATGGCTACACCTTC
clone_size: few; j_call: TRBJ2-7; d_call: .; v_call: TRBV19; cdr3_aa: CASKERAVSSYEQYF; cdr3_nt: TGTGCCAGTAAGGAGAGGGCCGTTAGCTCCTACGAGCAGTACTTC
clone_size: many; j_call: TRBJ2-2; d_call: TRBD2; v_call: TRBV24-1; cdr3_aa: CATSDPTSGSSGELFF; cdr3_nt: TGTGCCACCAGTGATCCGACTAGCGGGAGTTCCGGGGAGCTGTTTTTT
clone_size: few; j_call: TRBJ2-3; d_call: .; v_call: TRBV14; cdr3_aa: CASSLGGRKRTDTQYF; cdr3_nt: TGTGCCAGCAGCCTGGGGGGAAGGAAACGCACAGATACGCAGTATTTT
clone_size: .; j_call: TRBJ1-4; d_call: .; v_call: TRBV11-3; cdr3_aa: CASSTHSALGEKLFF; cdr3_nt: TGTGCCAGCAGCACCCATTCGGCCCTGGGTGAAAAACTGTTTTTT
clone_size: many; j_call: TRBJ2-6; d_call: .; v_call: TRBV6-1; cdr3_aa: CASALVSGANVLTF; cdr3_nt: TGTGCCAGCGCCCTAGTCTCTGGGGCCAACGTCCTGACTTTC
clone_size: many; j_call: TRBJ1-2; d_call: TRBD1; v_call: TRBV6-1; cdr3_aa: CASSSTDRGSSGYTF; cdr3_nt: TGTGCCAGCAGTTCCACGGACAGGGGCTCCTCCGGCTACACCTTC
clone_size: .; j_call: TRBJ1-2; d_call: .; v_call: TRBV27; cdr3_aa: CASSLSPASGSYTF; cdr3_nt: TGTGCCAGCAGTTTATCCCCCGCCTCGGGCAGCTACACCTTC
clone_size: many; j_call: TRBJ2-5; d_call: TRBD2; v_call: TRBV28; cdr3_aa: CASSLNLAAGVQETQYF; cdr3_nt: TGTGCCAGCAGTTTAAATTTAGCGGCGGGAGTGCAGGAGACCCAGTACTTC
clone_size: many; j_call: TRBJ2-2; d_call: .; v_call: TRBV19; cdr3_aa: CASTPEGRTGELFF; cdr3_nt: TGTGCCAGTACTCCAGAGGGCCGCACCGGGGAGCTGTTTTTT
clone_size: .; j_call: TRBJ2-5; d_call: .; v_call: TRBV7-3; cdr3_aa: CASSLSPGEGQETQYF; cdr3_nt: TGTGCCAGCAGCTTAAGCCCAGGGGAAGGCCAAGAGACCCAGTACTTC
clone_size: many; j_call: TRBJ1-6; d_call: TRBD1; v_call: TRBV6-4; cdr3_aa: CASSELGTGASPLHF; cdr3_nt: TGTGCCAGCAGTGAACTCGGGACAGGGGCTTCACCCCTCCACTTT
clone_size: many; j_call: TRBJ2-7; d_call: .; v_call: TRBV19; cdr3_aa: CASMRSVSSYEQYF; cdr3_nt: TGTGCCAGTATGAGGAGCGTCAGCTCCTACGAGCAGTACTTC
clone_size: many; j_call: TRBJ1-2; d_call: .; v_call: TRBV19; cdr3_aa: CASSISQQPYGYTF; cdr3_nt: TGTGCCAGTAGTATAAGTCAACAGCCCTATGGCTACACCTTC
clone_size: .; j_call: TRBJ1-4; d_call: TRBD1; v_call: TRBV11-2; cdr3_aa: CASSDRGKTTNEKLFF; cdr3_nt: TGTGCCAGCAGCGACAGGGGAAAAACAACTAATGAAAAACTGTTTTTT
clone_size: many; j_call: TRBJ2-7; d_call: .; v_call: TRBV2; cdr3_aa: CASIGSYEQYF; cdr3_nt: TGTGCCAGCATCGGGAGCTACGAGCAGTACTTC
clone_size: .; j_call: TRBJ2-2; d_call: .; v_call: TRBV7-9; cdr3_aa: CASSLVGRLTSTGELFF; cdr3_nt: TGTGCCAGCAGCTTAGTTGGCCGTCTCACCTCCACCGGGGAGCTGTTTTTT
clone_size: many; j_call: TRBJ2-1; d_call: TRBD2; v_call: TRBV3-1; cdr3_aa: CASSPSGLASEQFF; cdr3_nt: TGTGCCAGCAGCCCCTCGGGACTAGCAAGTGAGCAGTTCTTC
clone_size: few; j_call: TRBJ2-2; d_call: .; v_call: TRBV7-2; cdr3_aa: CASSLAQVGTGELFF; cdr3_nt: TGTGCCAGCAGCTTAGCTCAGGTCGGCACCGGGGAGCTGTTTTTT
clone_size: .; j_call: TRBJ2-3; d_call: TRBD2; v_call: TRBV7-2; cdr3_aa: CASRSGTSTDTQYF; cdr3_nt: TGTGCCAGCAGATCCGGGACTAGCACCGATACGCAGTATTTT
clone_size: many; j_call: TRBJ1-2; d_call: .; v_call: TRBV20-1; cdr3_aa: CSAMIGINYGYTF; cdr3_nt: TGCAGTGCGATGATAGGGATCAACTATGGCTACACCTTC
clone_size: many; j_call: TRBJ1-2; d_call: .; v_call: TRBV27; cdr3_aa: CASSGDGASGYTF; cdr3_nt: TGTGCCAGCAGTGGCGACGGGGCTTCGGGCTACACCTTC
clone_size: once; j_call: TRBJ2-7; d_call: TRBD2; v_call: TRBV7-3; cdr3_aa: CASSLTSGGTYEQYF; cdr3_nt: TGTGCCAGCAGCTTGACTAGCGGGGGAACCTACGAGCAGTACTTC
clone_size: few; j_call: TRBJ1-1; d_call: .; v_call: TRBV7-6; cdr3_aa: CASSWAEDTEAFF; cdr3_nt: TGTGCCAGCAGCTGGGCGGAGGACACTGAAGCTTTCTTT
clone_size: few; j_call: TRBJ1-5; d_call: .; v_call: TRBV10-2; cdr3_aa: CASQLIGGNQPQHF; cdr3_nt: TGCGCCAGCCAATTAATAGGTGGCAATCAGCCCCAGCATTTT
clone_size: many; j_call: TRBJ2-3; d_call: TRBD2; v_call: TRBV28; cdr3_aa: CASRSGSVADTQYF; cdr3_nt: TGTGCCAGCAGAAGCGGGAGTGTGGCAGATACGCAGTATTTT
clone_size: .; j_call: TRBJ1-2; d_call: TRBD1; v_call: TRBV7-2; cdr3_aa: CASSRVGGDREYGYTF; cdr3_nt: TGTGCCAGCAGCCGAGTGGGGGGGGACAGGGAATATGGCTACACCTTC
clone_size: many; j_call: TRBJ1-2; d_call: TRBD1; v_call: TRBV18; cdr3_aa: CASSPPMGQALYGYTF; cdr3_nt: TGTGCCAGCTCACCACCGATGGGACAGGCCCTCTATGGCTACACCTTC
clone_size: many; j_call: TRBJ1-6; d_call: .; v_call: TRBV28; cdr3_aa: CASSLRVYGVTPNF; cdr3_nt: TGTGCCAGCAGTTTAAGGGTGTATGGCGTGACTCCAAACTTT
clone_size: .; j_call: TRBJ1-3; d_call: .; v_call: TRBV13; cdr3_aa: CASSLGVGNGNTIYF; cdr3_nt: TGTGCCAGCAGCTTAGGCGTTGGGAATGGAAACACCATATATTTT
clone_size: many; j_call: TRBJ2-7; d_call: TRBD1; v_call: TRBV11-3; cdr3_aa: CASSPDRDEQYF; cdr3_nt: TGTGCCAGCAGCCCCGACAGGGACGAGCAGTACTTC
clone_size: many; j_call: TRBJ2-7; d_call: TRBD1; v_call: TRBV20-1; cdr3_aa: CSARPTSAGQGPSEQYF; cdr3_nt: TGCAGTGCTAGACCTACGTCAGCGGGACAGGGGCCCTCCGAGCAGTACTTC
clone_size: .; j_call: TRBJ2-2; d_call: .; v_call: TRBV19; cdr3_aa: CASWSFVTGELFF; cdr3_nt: TGTGCCAGTTGGTCATTTGTGACCGGGGAGCTGTTTTTT
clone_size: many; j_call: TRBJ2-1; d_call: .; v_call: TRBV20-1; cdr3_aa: CSAETGSNEQFF; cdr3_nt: TGCAGTGCAGAAACGGGGTCCAATGAGCAGTTCTTC
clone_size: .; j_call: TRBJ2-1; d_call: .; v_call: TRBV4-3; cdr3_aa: CASSQGGAYNEQFF; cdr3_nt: TGCGCCAGCAGCCAAGGGGGAGCCTACAATGAGCAGTTCTTC
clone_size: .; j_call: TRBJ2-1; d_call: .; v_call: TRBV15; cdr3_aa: CATSRGGYSYNEQFF; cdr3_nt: TGTGCCACCAGCAGAGGTGGTTACTCCTACAATGAGCAGTTCTTC
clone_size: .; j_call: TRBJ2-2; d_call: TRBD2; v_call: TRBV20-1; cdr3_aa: CSAWGTSGANTGELFF; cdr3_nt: TGCAGTGCTTGGGGGACTAGCGGGGCGAACACCGGGGAGCTGTTTTTT
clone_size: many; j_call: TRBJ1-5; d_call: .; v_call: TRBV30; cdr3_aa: CAWSFSGQHNQPQHF; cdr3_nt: TGTGCCTGGAGTTTCTCAGGGCAACACAATCAGCCCCAGCATTTT
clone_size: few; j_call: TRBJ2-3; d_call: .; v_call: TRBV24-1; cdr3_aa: CATSGSGDTQYF; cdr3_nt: TGTGCCACCAGTGGAAGTGGGGATACGCAGTATTTT
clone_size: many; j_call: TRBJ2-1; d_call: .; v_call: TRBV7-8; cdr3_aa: CASSLGTGVSYNEQFF; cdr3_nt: TGTGCCAGCAGCTTAGGGACGGGGGTCTCCTACAATGAGCAGTTCTTC